The 32 T cell receptor beta chains given below trace back to one sample, sequenced in a study of response to subunit inactivated influenza vaccine. TCRdb recomputed calls from the RT-PCR reads with MiXCR, one row per CDR3 protein. The sample carries 650,000 or so distinct CDR3 sequences, 11% to 15% recorded once. The sample was PBMCs from blood, taken about 14 days before vaccination. These receptors were obtained from a man between 50 and 59 years old who received an inactivated influenza vaccine.

This chain links TRBV7-3 with TRBJ2-1; TRBD2 agrees at 13 bases. CDR1 is SGHTA and CDR2 is FQGTGA in the germline V gene. The CDR3 runs to 17 residues. After removal of 5 bases from V and 7 bases from J, the junction contained 11 bases not matched to a gene. The CDR3, as DNA: TGTGCCAGCAGCCAAGGGACTAGCGGGATCCAGTATAATGAGCAGTTCTTC. This gives the protein CASSQGTSGIQYNEQFF. The full variable domain, its missing parts supplied by reference TRBV7-3 and TRBJ2-1, is GAGVSQTPSNKVTEKGKYVELRCDPISGHTALYWYRQSLGQGPEFLIYFQGTGAADDSGLPNDRFFAVRPEGSVSTLKIQRTERGDSAVYLCASSQGTSGIQYNEQFFGPGTRLTVL.

V gene TRBV5-1 combines with J gene TRBJ1-1; TRBD1 agrees at 7 bases. From germline, CDR1 is SGHRS and CDR2 YFSETQ. CDR3 length equals 15 residues. The V gene end was trimmed by 0 bases and the J gene end by 1 base; junction bases not matched to a gene: 3. The DNA of the CDR3 is TGCGCCAGCAGCTTGGCAGGGGGTACGAACACTGAAGCTTTCTTT. It encodes CASSLAGGTNTEAFF.

The V gene is TRBV4-2, the J gene TRBJ2-1, with TRBD1 as a possible D gene (6 bases). Germline lookup yields CDR1 LGHNA and CDR2 YNFKEQ. Trimming took 4 bases from V and 3 from J, leaving 13 bases between them. CDR3 length: 15 amino acids. This CDR3 reads CASSRRDTNYNEQFF. The DNA of the CDR3 is TGTGCCAGCAGCCGCCGGGACACTAACTACAATGAGCAGTTCTTC.

This clonotype was detected only a few times. The chain uses TRBV11-2 and TRBJ2-5, with D unresolved. V was clipped by 2 bases and J by 1 base, with 8 bases between them. The CDR3 extends over 14 amino acids. Germline V gene lookup returns CDR1 SGHAT and CDR2 FQNNGV. CDR3 sequence (DNA): TGTGCCAGCAGCTTAAGGGCAGTCCAAGAGACCCAGTACTTC. This gives the protein CASSLRAVQETQYF.

This clonotype was seen repeatedly, ten times or more. J is TRBJ2-5 and V is TRBV7-9, with D possibly TRBD2 on 5 matching bases. The CDR3 length is 15 residues. Trimming cost V 3 bases and J 3 bases, with 14 bases left between them. CDR1 and CDR2 from the germline V gene are SEHNR and FQNEAQ (reference sequence). CDR3 protein: CASSFFGGPEETQYF. The CDR3 nucleotides read TGTGCCAGCAGCTTTTTTGGCGGGCCAGAAGAGACCCAGTACTTC.

This clonotype was seen once. V is TRBV18 and J is TRBJ2-2, with D possibly TRBD2 on 6 matching bases. CDR1 and CDR2 (germline): KGHSH, LQKENI. V was pared by 3 bases and J by 7 bases, with 18 bases between. The CDR3 is made up of 16 amino acids. CDR3 sequence reads: CASSPLGGREGGELFF. The CDR3 nucleotides read TGTGCCAGCTCACCCCTCGGAGGGCGAGAGGGCGGGGAGCTGTTTTTT. Full variable domain (rest looked up from reference TRBV18 and TRBJ2-2): NAGVMQNPRHLVRRRGQEARLRCSPMKGHSHVYWYRQLPEEGLKFMVYLQKENIIDESGMPKERFSAEFPKEGPSILRIQQVVRGDSAAYFCASSPLGGREGGELFFGEGSRLTVL.

The chain is built from TRBV12-3 or TRBV12-4 and TRBJ2-4, with D possibly TRBD2 on 7 matching bases. This CDR3 contains 15 residues. V was pared by 3 bases and J by 4 bases, with 13 bases between. The CDR3 coding sequence is TGTGCCAGCAGTTTGCCGGGGGGCAGTAAAAACATTCAGTACTTC. Protein sequence: CASSLPGGSKNIQYF.

This clonotype was counted at least ten times. The chain carries TRBV7-9 and TRBJ1-2; 9 bases map to TRBD1. The trim removed 5 bases at V and 7 bases at J, leaving 8 bases unmatched. Per the germline V gene, CDR1 is SEHNR and CDR2 is FQNEAQ (reference sequence). This CDR3 region has 14 residues. CDR3 coding DNA: TGTGCCAGCAGCCCCGCGGGACAGGGTCCTGGCTACACCTTC. Protein: CASSPAGQGPGYTF.

The chain recombines TRBV12-3 or TRBV12-4 with TRBJ1-4; 7 nucleotides align to TRBD1. The ends lost 4 bases at V and 7 bases at J; junction bases unmatched: 6. The CDR3 is 14 amino acids. CDR3 protein: CASSSTGWSEKLFF. CDR3 DNA: TGTGCCAGCAGTTCGACAGGGTGGAGTGAAAAACTGTTTTTT.

This clonotype was seen more than once but under ten times. J is TRBJ2-1 and V is TRBV28, with unresolved D. Between the trimmed V and J ends, which lost 6 bases and 6 bases, there was a span of 15 bases. The CDR3 contains 14 residues. Germline assignment: CDR1 MDHEN and CDR2 SYDVKM. The CDR3, as DNA: TGTGCCAGCAGAGGAATAAGCTCGGGCAATGAGCAGTTCTTC. Protein sequence: CASRGISSGNEQFF.

This clonotype occurred a few times. The chain joins TRBV20-1 to TRBJ2-7, with TRBD2 matching over 9 bases. CDR1 is DFQATT and CDR2 is SNEGSKA in the germline V gene (reference sequence). V dropped 1 base and J dropped 5; count of bases not matched to a gene: 6. The CDR3 totals 14 residues. The CDR3 loop is CSARGAGGPHEQYF. In DNA form, the CDR3 reads TGCAGTGCTAGAGGTGCGGGGGGGCCGCACGAGCAGTACTTC.

Concerning this clonotype: It may be a read error: a sequence one base away is much more abundant. The V gene is TRBV29-1, the J gene TRBJ2-3; tentative D call: TRBD2 (6 bases). The CDR3 is made up of 14 amino acids. CDR1 is SQVTM, CDR2 ANQGSEA, per germline. Trimming removed 2 bases from V and 5 bases from J, with 14 bases in between. The DNA of the CDR3 is TGCAGCGTTGAACCCGCGGGGCTCAGAGATACGCAGTATTTT. This gives the protein CSVEPAGLRDTQYF.

V usage is TRBV20-1 and J usage is TRBJ2-1, with 9 bases aligning to TRBD2. Trimming cost V 6 bases and J 7 bases; bases outside gene matches: 7. Germline assignment: CDR1 DFQATT and CDR2 SNEGSKA (reference sequence). The CDR3 is made up of 13 amino acids. The chain's CDR3 is CSAKAGGINEQFF. The CDR3 DNA is TGCAGTGCCAAGGCGGGAGGGATAAATGAGCAGTTCTTC.

The table lists this clonotype with many counts. This chain joins TRBV12-3 or TRBV12-4 and TRBJ1-2, with D possibly matching TRBD1 (5 bases). Trimming left V 2 bases short and J 6 bases short, with 10 bases between. This CDR3 spans 13 amino acids. CDR3 residues: CASSLSRDDGYTF. CDR3 in DNA: TGTGCCAGCAGTTTAAGCAGGGATGATGGCTACACCTTC.

This clonotype was found a few times. The gene calls are TRBV12-3 or TRBV12-4 and TRBJ1-2, with TRBD1 matching 7 bases. V lost 6 bases to trimming and J lost 7 bases; unmatched junction nucleotides: 11. The CDR3 extends over 14 amino acids. The CDR3 sequence is CASRLLQGSSGYTF. CDR3 nucleotide sequence: TGTGCCAGCAGGCTTCTACAGGGGTCGAGTGGCTACACCTTC.

This clonotype was counted between two and nine times. The CDR3 region has the DNA TGTGCCAGCTCACCGGACGGCGGTACGCAGTATTTT. This encodes CASSPDGGTQYF. The rearrangement uses TRBV18 and TRBJ2-3; no definite D call. V dropped 3 bases and J dropped 8 bases, with 9 bases sitting between them. The germline gives CDR1 KGHSH, CDR2 LQKENI. The CDR3 extends over 12 amino acids.

As regards this clonotype: A much larger clone differs from this one at a single base, so this may be a read error. The chain carries TRBV10-3 and TRBJ2-3; the D gene is possibly TRBD2 (6 bases). CDR1 ENHRY and CDR2 SYGVKD come from the germline V gene. The CDR3 is 13 residues long. CDR3 nucleotides: TGTGCCACCTCTTCGGGGGATACAGATATGCAGTATTTT. Translated: CATSSGDTDMQYF.

This clonotype was seen a few times. The J gene is TRBJ2-4, the V gene TRBV6-1, with D possibly being TRBD1 or TRBD2 (5 bases each). The CDR3 consists of 15 residues. Germline CDR1 is MNHNS and CDR2 is SASEGT. The V end was cut by 2 bases, the J end by 1 base, with 9 bases between. The DNA of the CDR3 is TGTGCCAGCAGTGAACCCGGGACCGCCAAAAACATTCAGTACTTC. This codes for CASSEPGTAKNIQYF.

This clonotype was counted many times. The genes are TRBV29-1 and TRBJ2-7; maybe TRBD1 (6 bases). CDR1 is SQVTM, CDR2 ANQGSEA, per germline. This CDR3 has 16 residues. Trimming removed 1 base at V and 2 bases at J, with 18 bases between. The CDR3 bases are TGCAGCGTTGAAGTTGGTCTCCAGGGGACCCCCTACGAGCAGTACTTC. This encodes CSVEVGLQGTPYEQYF.

The chain carries TRBV14 and TRBJ2-1; unclear D gene. Looked up from germline, CDR1 is SGHDN and CDR2 is FVKESK. V lost 2 bases and J 3 bases, leaving 5 bases between the germline ends. CDR3 length: 13 amino acids. CDR3 DNA: TGTGCCAGCAGCCAATGGGGCTACAATGAGCAGTTCTTC. Translated, it gives CASSQWGYNEQFF. Using reference TRBV14 and TRBJ2-1 for the parts outside the CDR3, the full variable domain is EAGVTQFPSHSVIEKGQTVTLRCDPISGHDNLYWYRRVMGKEIKFLLHFVKESKQDESGMPNNRFLAERTGGTYSTLKVQPAELEDSGVYFCASSQWGYNEQFFGPGTRLTVL.

The genes are TRBV6-1 and TRBJ2-3; D tentatively fits TRBD1 or TRBD2 (5 bases each). This CDR3 spans 15 amino acids. V lost 6 bases, J lost 3 bases, and 16 bases lay in between. Looked up from germline, CDR1 is MNHNS and CDR2 is SASEGT. CDR3 sequence reads: CASRPWGSETDTQYF. DNA for the CDR3: TGTGCCAGCAGACCGTGGGGGTCAGAGACAGATACGCAGTATTTT.

V and J are TRBV9 and TRBJ2-3; 9 bases line up with TRBD2. The CDR3 runs 15 residues. Per the germline V gene, CDR1 is SGDLS and CDR2 is YYNGEE. V shed 0 bases, J shed 2 bases, and the junction held 1 base outside the gene matches. The CDR3 loop reads CASSVGLADTDTQYF. The CDR3, as DNA: TGTGCCAGCAGCGTAGGACTAGCGGACACAGATACGCAGTATTTT.

This clonotype was observed a few times. V gene TRBV10-3 combines with J gene TRBJ2-1; the match to TRBD2 covers 10 bases. Germline-derived CDR1 and CDR2 are ENHRY and SYGVKD. The V segment lost 5 bases and the J segment 5 bases; nucleotides outside the gene matches: 3. The CDR3 totals 14 residues. The CDR3 sequence: CAISIGLADNEQFF. The CDR3 DNA is TGTGCCATCAGTATTGGACTAGCGGACAATGAGCAGTTCTTC.

This clonotype was detected many times. This chain uses TRBV29-1 with TRBJ1-1; no definite D call. V lost 4 bases and J 1 base, leaving 4 bases between the germline ends. The germline gives CDR1 SQVTM, CDR2 ANQGSEA. The CDR3 contains 11 residues. This chain's CDR3 is CSVVENTEAFF. Written as DNA, the CDR3 is TGCAGCGTTGTGGAGAACACTGAAGCTTTCTTT. Full variable domain (missing parts from reference TRBV29-1 and TRBJ1-1): SAVISQKPSRDICQRGTSLTIQCQVDSQVTMMFWYRQQPGQSLTLIATANQGSEATYESGFVIDKFPISRPNLTFSTLTVSNMSPEDSSIYLCSVVENTEAFFGQGTRLTVV.

V and J are TRBV4-2 and TRBJ2-3, with D perhaps TRBD2 (6 bases). Germline CDR1 reads LGHNA; CDR2 reads YNFKEQ. The CDR3 length is 17 residues. Trimming removed 10 bases from V and 0 bases from J, with 23 bases in between. This CDR3 is CAMGPGRGVYSTDTQYF. The CDR3 DNA sequence: TGTGCCATGGGCCCCGGGCGCGGGGTATATAGCACAGATACGCAGTATTTT.

There are many counts of this clonotype. The V and J genes are TRBV5-1 and TRBJ2-1, with 11 bases that match TRBD1. From germline, CDR1 is SGHRS and CDR2 YFSETQ. The CDR3 loop spans 15 amino acids. Germline trimming cut 7 bases from V and 3 bases from J; bases unmatched to any gene: 6. This CDR3 reads CASYRDRGYYNEQFF. The CDR3 DNA is TGCGCCAGCTACCGGGACAGGGGGTACTACAATGAGCAGTTCTTC.

The chain has TRBV7-3 and TRBJ2-5, with TRBD2 matching over 7 bases. The CDR3 sequence is 13 residues long. V was pared by 2 bases and J by 3 bases, with 0 bases of the junction left unmatched. From germline, CDR1 is SGHTA and CDR2 FQGTGA. CDR3 in amino acids: CASSLGLEETQYF. The CDR3 DNA is TGTGCCAGCAGCTTAGGACTAGAAGAGACCCAGTACTTC.

This chain connects TRBV4-2 to TRBJ1-4; 7 bases align to TRBD1. Germline V gene data show CDR1 as LGHNA and CDR2 as YNFKEQ. The V and J ends lost 6 bases and 6 bases, in that order; junction bases with no gene match: 4. The CDR3 totals 13 residues. The chain's CDR3 is CASRPTGDEKLFF. CDR3 coding DNA: TGTGCCAGCAGGCCAACAGGGGATGAAAAACTGTTTTTT.

The chain has TRBV7-2 and TRBJ2-3; no firm D call. Trimming stripped 2 bases from V and 3 bases from J, with 6 bases between. Per the germline V gene, CDR1 is SGHTA and CDR2 is FQGNSA. The CDR3 runs to 13 residues. CDR3 DNA sequence: TGTGCCAGCAGCTTACAGCAGACAGATACGCAGTATTTT. It encodes CASSLQQTDTQYF.

This clonotype has just a few counts. V usage is TRBV11-2 and J usage is TRBJ2-7, with TRBD2 matching over 7 bases. CDR3 length: 16 residues. Trimming at V came to 0 bases and at J to 3 bases, leaving 8 bases not matched to a gene. Germline assignment: CDR1 SGHAT and CDR2 FQNNGV. In DNA form, the CDR3 reads TGTGCCAGCAGCTTAGATTTTGGCGGGAGACACTACGAGCAGTACTTC. Protein: CASSLDFGGRHYEQYF.

This chain links TRBV3-1 with TRBJ2-2, with 8 positions matching TRBD1. Trimming took 4 bases from V and 7 from J; bases not matched to a gene: 5. The CDR3 runs 14 residues. Germline V CDR1 and CDR2: LGHDT, YNNKEL (reference sequence). Here the CDR3 DNA reads TGTGCCAGCAGCCCGACAGGGGAGGTCGGGGAGCTGTTTTTT. Translation: CASSPTGEVGELFF. The full variable domain, its missing parts supplied by reference TRBV3-1 and TRBJ2-2, is DTAVSQTPKYLVTQMGNDKSIKCEQNLGHDTMYWYKQDSKKFLKIMFSYNNKELIINETVPNRFSPKSPDKAHLNLHINSLELGDSAVYFCASSPTGEVGELFFGEGSRLTVL.

The chain joins TRBV20-1 to TRBJ1-6; 8 positions agree with TRBD1. This CDR3 has 12 residues. Germline CDR1 and CDR2: DFQATT and SNEGSKA (reference sequence). The ends lost 7 bases at V and 7 bases at J; junction bases unmatched: 3. The CDR3 loop reads CSVRTGNSPLHF. In DNA form, the CDR3 reads TGCAGTGTCCGGACAGGGAATTCACCCCTCCACTTT.